This T cell receptor (beta chain) was captured in a study of cytomegalovirus exposure and HLA in healthy donors. Whole-study context: Findings of an earlier analysis included 117 million unique TCR beta sequences from around 180 million T cells. Study-wide results and caveats: Previous analysis showed most TCR beta V segments were productive about 87% or about 30% of the time.

13 Jbeta primers and 60 Vbeta primers were used for the PCR. Profiling relied on immunoSEQ multiplex PCR, and the TCRdb table lists in-frame clones only, not all of them. This table holds about 140,000 clones, 80% found once. Germline CDR1 MNHEY, CDR2 SMNVEV (reference sequence). V shed 1 base and J shed 5 bases, with 9 bases lying between them. The CDR3 is 14 residues long. In the case of this clone: What it recognizes is unknown.

The V and J genes are TRBV27 and TRBJ1-5; D not certain. This receptor was taken from a man aged 50 to 59 in good health and CMV-seronegative. Sample: PBMCs. CDR3 amino acids: CASSLYPTDQPQHF. CDR3 sequence (DNA): TGTGCCAGCAGTTTATATCCAACTGATCAGCCCCAGCATTTT.